This T cell receptor (beta chain) originates from a study of cytomegalovirus exposure and HLA in healthy donors. General study findings and limits: Most TCRs appeared rarely, but some public TCRs recurred in many donors. TRBV6-2, TRBV6-3 and other indistinguishable V segments were excluded.

Vbeta (60) and Jbeta (13) primers were used in the PCR. Profiling relied on immunoSEQ multiplex PCR, and the TCRdb table lists in-frame clones only, not all of them. The repertoire holds roughly 20,000 clones, with more than 80% as singletons. V lost 4 bases, J lost 7 bases, and 7 bases stayed unmatched. Germline V gives CDR1 SEHNR, CDR2 FQNEAQ (reference sequence). The CDR3 runs 15 residues. As for this clone: The antigen is not known.

The chain has TRBV7-9 and TRBJ1-6; 7 bases line up with TRBD1. Sequencing input: PBMCs. This receptor was obtained from a human donor in good health. In DNA, the CDR3 is TGTGCCAGCAGCTCCCTGGGACAGAGGAATTCACCCCTCCACTTT. Protein sequence: CASSSLGQRNSPLHF.